This T cell receptor beta chain was obtained from a study of blood T cells in healthy people across ages (dated by TCRdb to the mid-2010s). With regard to the full study: In model experiments, template switching captured about one uniquely barcoded TCR beta cDNA molecule for every two T cells. Age-related changes in TCR beta repertoire diversity were measured in the study by deep sequencing normalized with unique cDNA molecular identifiers. Four age groups were formed from the donors: young (average approximately 15 years), middle-aged (more than 35), aged (62) and long-lived (around 80). For two donors (one aged 18 to 29 and one aged 80 or older), the study analyzed two additional independent replicas of 1 million unique cDNA reads from the same blood draw.

The donors were some 39 Caucasian individuals from Russia, aged roughly 6 to 100 years, who were systemically healthy. Approximately 9.3 milliliters of peripheral blood were drawn from each donor into EDTA-treated Vacutainer tubes. PBMCs were isolated by Ficoll-Paque density-gradient centrifugation, with at least 7 million obtained per sample. Trizol reagent was used to extract total RNA from PBMCs, with at least 5.5 micrograms per sample. For every donor, an aliquot of PBMCs went through flow cytometry to measure the percentages of naive CD45RAhigh/CD27high T cells. The CDR3 goes from the cysteine to the phenylalanine over 20 residues. This entry keeps only the CDR3 DNA: 60 bases, framed from base 1. After removal of 6 bases from V and 2 bases from J, the junction retains 17 bases not matched to a gene. Results the study describes overall, beyond this receptor: Total diversity estimates from one million sequenced T cells were considered lower bounds and underestimates. Conclusive comparison of naive and antigen-experienced compartments was prevented by the profiling of bulk unsorted PBMCs. Donor CMV infection status was unknown, potentially confounding age-related changes in expanded clonotypes. The long-lived group showed more naive CD4+ T cells, fewer expanded clones and increased TCR diversity than the aged group, suggesting age selection. The percentage of naive T cells measured by flow cytometry correlated strongly with observed TCR beta diversity. Observed TCR beta diversity per million T cells fell roughly linearly with age, and a significant reduction was already apparent by age around 36.

A note on this clonotype: The antigen this receptor binds is unknown. No quality values exist for individual bases; no much larger clone is one base distant.

The library was obtained by 5' RACE. This sample was sequenced with an Illumina HiSeq 2500. A second PCR of about 6 to 11 cycles was performed with a sample-barcoded 5' primer and a J-beta primer mix. Each TCR beta cDNA molecule received a unique molecular identifier from a template-switch 5' adaptor carrying 12 random nucleotides. At least 2.5 million CDR3-containing paired-end reads were obtained from each sample. First-strand cDNA synthesis was performed from all RNA using the Mint cDNA synthesis kit, with priming by a TRBC-specific oligonucleotide. All cDNA was treated with uracil-DNA glycosylase and then went through a first 18-cycle PCR with the universal primers M1SS and BC2_uni_R. The study's processing was this. Each sample was normalized by randomly selecting 1 million high-quality reads, each carrying a distinct molecular identifier. Instead of being binned into consensus sequences, reads with shared molecular identifiers were discarded. MiTCR, with a Q25 quality threshold and the strictest error-elimination algorithm, was used for CDR3 identification, clonotype clustering and error correction. A nonparametric unseen species model with Euler transformation was used to estimate lower-bound total TCR beta diversity. TCRdb's own reprocessing of the public reads used fastp at Q25 and MiXCR and kept productive beta chains. Each CDR3 protein appears once, grouped with its most common genes and DNA. These V and J calls originate from TCRdb's pipeline instead of the authors' own analysis. The sample table records around 500,000 distinct CDR3 sequences; roughly a quarter of these occur just once. 3.6% of the sample goes to the ten largest clones.

The sample was also reused in another study, on T cells of mothers and their children. As that second paper reports: The donors were nine systemically healthy Caucasian individuals, made up of three mothers and their six children. cDNA synthesis consumed the entire amount of extracted RNA, loaded at approximately 1.6 ug RNA in each 15 ul reaction. In the second PCR, the M1S primer added sample barcodes and 2-4 random nucleotides. Each mother yielded over 9.5 million TCR beta CDR3 reads and each child roughly 2.9 million reads. Thymic selection similarly shapes TCR recombination output in related and unrelated pairs, with minor effect from inherited differences. Normalized repertoire overlap in related mother-child pairs was always slightly higher than in unrelated mother-child pairs, but the difference was never significant. Persistent microchimeric T cell clones were not detected, at a sensitivity of about 100 clones per million clonotypes. Deep NGS was used in the study to compare the TCR beta repertoires of mothers and children and to look for features that separate related mother-child pairs from unrelated individuals. The mean age was around 40 +/- 4 years for the mothers and 11 +/- 4 years for the children. After adapters were ligated using NEBNext reagents, the libraries underwent 100+100 nt paired-end sequencing on an Illumina HiSeq 2000. To prevent cross-contamination, the mother and child libraries were prepared a month apart and were sequenced in separate runs. For each donor, between roughly 500,000 and 2,300,000 distinct TCR beta clonotypes were identified. Naive TCR beta clonotypes were estimated from low-frequency clonotypes matched to each donor's FACS-determined naive share, without sorting.

Recombination linked TRBV12-3 or TRBV12-4 to TRBJ2-3; a stretch of 13 junction bases matches TRBD2. The sample comprised blood. This sequence originates from a boy aged 2-15 years in good health. The DNA sequence is given as TGTGCCAGCAGCCTCCAGACTAGCGGGAGGACCGTGTTTAACACAGATACGCAGTATTTT. Translated, this gives CASSLQTSGRTVFNTDTQYF.